Reported below is one TCR beta chain. The data were taken from a study of blood T cell repertoires in COVID-19. Study context: Some COVID-19 samples were acute and others convalescent; all came from the United States, Italy and Spain. Nucleic acid was either cDNA or gDNA, and it came from T cells, B-cell-depleted T cells, or PBMCs.

In the authors' methods: Estimates of nucleated cell counts were drawn from the amplification of reference gene primers. Only in-frame clones appear in the TCRdb table, and some are missing; sequencing was by immunoSEQ multiplex PCR. V and J calls and clone size are copied from that table; D and trimming were computed from the DNA. Here the sample spans approximately 130,000 clones, more than 75% being singletons. The V gene lost 0 bases and the J gene lost 7 bases, with 18 bases spanning the gap. Germline V gene lookup returns CDR1 MNHNS and CDR2 SASEGT. The CDR3 length is 17 residues. Sequencing input: peripheral blood. The V gene is TRBV6-1, the J gene TRBJ1-4; D is uncertain. This sequence was found in a woman between 45 and 65 years old who had recovered from COVID-19. CDR3 DNA sequence: TGTGCCAGCAGTGAAGCACGAGCTTGGGGAGGAGGTGAAAAACTGTTTTTT. Protein product: CASSEARAWGGGEKLFF.